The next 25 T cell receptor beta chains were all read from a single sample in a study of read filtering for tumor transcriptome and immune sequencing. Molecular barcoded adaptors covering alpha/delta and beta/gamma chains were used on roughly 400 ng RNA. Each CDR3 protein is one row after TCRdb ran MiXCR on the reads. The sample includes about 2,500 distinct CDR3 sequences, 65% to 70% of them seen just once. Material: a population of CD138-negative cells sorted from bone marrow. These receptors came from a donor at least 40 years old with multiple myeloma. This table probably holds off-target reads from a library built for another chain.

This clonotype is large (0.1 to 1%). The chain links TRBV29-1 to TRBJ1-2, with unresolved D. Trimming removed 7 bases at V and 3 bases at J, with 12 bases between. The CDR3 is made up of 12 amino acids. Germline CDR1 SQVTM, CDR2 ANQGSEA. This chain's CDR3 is CSADPQDYGYTF. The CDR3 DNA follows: TGCAGCGCCGACCCGCAGGACTATGGCTACACCTTC. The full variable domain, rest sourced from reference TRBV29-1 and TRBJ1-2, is SAVISQKPSRDICQRGTSLTIQCQVDSQVTMMFWYRQQPGQSLTLIATANQGSEATYESGFVIDKFPISRPNLTFSTLTVSNMSPEDSSIYLCSADPQDYGYTFGSGTRLTVV.

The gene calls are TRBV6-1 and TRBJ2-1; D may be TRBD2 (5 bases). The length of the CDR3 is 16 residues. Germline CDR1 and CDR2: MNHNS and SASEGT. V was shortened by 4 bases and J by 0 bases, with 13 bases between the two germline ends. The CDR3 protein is CASSARRVSSYNEQFF. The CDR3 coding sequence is TGTGCCAGCAGTGCGAGGCGGGTGAGCTCCTACAATGAGCAGTTCTTC.

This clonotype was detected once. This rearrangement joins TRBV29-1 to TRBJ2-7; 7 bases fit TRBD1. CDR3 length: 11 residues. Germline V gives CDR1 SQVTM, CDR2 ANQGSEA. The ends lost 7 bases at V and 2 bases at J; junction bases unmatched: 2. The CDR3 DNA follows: TGCAGCGCCGGGACAGCCTACGAGCAGTACTTC. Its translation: CSAGTAYEQYF.

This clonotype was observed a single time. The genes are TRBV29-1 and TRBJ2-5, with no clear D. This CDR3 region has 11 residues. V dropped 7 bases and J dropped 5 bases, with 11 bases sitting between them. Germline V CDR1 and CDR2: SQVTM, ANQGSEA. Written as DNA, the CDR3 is TGCAGCGCTATTAACTTCGAGACCCAGTACTTC. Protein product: CSAINFETQYF.

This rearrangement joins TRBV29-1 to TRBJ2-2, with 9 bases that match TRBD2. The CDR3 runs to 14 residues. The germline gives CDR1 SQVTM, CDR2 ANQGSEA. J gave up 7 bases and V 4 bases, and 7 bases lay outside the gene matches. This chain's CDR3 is CSVAVAGVFGELFF. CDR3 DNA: TGCAGCGTTGCAGTAGCGGGAGTTTTCGGGGAGCTGTTTTTT.

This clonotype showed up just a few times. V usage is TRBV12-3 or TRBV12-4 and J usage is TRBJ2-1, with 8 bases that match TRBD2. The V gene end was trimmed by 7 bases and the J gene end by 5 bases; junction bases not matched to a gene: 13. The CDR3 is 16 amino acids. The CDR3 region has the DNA TGTGCCAGCATGTGGACCGGGACTAGAAAGGACAATGAGCAGTTCTTC. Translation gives CASMWTGTRKDNEQFF.

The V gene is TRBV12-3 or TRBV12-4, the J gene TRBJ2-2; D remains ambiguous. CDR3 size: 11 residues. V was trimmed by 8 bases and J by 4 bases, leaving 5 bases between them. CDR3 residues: CASGRTGELFF. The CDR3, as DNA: TGTGCCAGCGGCCGCACCGGGGAGCTGTTTTTT.

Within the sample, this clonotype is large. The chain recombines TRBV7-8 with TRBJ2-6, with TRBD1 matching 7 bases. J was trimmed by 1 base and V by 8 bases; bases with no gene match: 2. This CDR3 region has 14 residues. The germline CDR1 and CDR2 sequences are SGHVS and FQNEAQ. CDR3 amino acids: CASHRGSGANVLTF. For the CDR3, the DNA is TGTGCCAGCCACAGGGGATCTGGGGCCAACGTCCTGACTTTC.

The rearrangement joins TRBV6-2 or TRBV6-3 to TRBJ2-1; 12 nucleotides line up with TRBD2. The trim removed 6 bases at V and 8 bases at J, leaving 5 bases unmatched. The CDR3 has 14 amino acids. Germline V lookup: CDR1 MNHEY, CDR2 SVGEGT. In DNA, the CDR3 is TGTGCCAGCAGCCCGGGACTAGCGGGTTATGAGCAGTTCTTC. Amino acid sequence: CASSPGLAGYEQFF.

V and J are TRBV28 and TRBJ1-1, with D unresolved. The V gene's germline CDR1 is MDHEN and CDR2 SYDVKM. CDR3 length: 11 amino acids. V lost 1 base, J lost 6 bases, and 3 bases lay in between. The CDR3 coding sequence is TGTGCCAGCAGTTTATCGGCTGAAGCTTTCTTT. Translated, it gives CASSLSAEAFF.

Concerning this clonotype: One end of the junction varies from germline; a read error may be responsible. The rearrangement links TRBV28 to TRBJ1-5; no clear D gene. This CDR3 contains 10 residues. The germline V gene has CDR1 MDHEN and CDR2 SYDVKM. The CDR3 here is CASGFQPQHF. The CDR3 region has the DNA TGTGCCAGCGGTTTTCAGCCCCAGCATTTT.

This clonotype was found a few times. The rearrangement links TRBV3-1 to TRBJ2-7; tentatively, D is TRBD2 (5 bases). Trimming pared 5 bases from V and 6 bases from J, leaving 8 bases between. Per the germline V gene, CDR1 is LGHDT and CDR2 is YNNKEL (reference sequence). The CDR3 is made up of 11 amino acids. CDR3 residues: CASSEGSEQYF. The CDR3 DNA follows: TGTGCCAGCAGCGAAGGGAGCGAGCAGTACTTC.

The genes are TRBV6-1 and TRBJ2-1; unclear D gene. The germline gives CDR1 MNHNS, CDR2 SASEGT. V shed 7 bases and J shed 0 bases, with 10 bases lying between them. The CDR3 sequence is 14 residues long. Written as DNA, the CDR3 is TGTGCCAGCATCGACTTCTCCTCCTACAATGAGCAGTTCTTC. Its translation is CASIDFSSYNEQFF.

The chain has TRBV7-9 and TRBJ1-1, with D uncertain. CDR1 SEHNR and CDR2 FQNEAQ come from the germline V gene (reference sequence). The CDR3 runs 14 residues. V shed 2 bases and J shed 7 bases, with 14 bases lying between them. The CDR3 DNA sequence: TGTGCCAGCAGCTTAATGAATGTGGGATATGAAGCTTTCTTT. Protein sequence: CASSLMNVGYEAFF. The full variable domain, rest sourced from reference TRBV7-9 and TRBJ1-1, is DTGVSQNPRHKITKRGQNVTFRCDPISEHNRLYWYRQTLGQGPEFLTYFQNEAQLEKSRLLSDRFSAERPKGSFSTLEIQRTEQGDSAMYLCASSLMNVGYEAFFGQGTRLTVV.

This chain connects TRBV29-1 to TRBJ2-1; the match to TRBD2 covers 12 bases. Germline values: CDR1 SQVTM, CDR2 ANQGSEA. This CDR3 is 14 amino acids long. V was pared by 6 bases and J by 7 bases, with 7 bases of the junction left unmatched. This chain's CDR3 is CSVVTSGSYNEQFF. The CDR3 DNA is TGCAGCGTCGTGACTAGCGGGAGCTATAATGAGCAGTTCTTC.

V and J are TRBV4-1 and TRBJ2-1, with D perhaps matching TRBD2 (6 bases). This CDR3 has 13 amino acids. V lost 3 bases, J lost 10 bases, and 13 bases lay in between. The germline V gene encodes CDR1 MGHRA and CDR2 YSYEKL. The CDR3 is CASSQAAGREQFF. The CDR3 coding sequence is TGCGCCAGCAGCCAGGCTGCGGGGCGCGAGCAGTTCTTC.

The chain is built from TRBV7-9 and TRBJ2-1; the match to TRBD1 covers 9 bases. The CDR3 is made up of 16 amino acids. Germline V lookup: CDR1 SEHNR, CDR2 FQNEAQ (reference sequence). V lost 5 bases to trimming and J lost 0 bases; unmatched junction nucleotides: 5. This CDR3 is CASSAGQGYSYNEQFF. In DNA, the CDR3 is TGTGCCAGCAGCGCGGGACAGGGCTACTCCTACAATGAGCAGTTCTTC. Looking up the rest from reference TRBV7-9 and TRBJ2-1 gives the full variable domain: DTGVSQNPRHKITKRGQNVTFRCDPISEHNRLYWYRQTLGQGPEFLTYFQNEAQLEKSRLLSDRFSAERPKGSFSTLEIQRTEQGDSAMYLCASSAGQGYSYNEQFFGPGTRLTVL.

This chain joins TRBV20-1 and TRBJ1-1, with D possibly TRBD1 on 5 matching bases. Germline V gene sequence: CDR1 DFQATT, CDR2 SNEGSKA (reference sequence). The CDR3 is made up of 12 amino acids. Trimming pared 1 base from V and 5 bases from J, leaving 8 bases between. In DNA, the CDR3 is TGCAGTGCTAGAGGGGGGGGGACTGAAGCTTTCTTT. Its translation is CSARGGGTEAFF.

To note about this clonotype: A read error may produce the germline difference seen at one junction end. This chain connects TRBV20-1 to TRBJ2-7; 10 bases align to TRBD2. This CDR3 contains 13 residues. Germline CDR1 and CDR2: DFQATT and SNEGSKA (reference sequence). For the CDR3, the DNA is TGCGGTGCCACCGGGACTAGCGTCTACGAGCAGTACTTC. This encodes CGATGTSVYEQYF.

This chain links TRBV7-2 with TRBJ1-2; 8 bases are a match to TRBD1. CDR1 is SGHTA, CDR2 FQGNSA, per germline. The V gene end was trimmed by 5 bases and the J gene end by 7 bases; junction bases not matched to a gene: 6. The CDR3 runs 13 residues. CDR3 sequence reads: CASSHPQGAGYTF. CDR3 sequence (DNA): TGTGCCAGCAGCCACCCGCAGGGGGCTGGCTACACCTTC. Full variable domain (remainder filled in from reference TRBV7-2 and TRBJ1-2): GAGVSQSPSNKVTEKGKDVELRCDPISGHTALYWYRQSLGQGLEFLIYFQGNSAPDKSGLPSDRFSAERTGGSVSTLTIQRTQQEDSAVYLCASSHPQGAGYTFGSGTRLTVV.

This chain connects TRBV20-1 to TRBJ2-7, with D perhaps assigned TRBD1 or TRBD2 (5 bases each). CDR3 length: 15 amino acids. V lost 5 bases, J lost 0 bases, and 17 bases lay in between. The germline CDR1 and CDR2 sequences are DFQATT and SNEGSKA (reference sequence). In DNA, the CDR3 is TGCAGTGCTGTGGACCGGGACGCTAGCTCCTACGAGCAGTACTTC. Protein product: CSAVDRDASSYEQYF.

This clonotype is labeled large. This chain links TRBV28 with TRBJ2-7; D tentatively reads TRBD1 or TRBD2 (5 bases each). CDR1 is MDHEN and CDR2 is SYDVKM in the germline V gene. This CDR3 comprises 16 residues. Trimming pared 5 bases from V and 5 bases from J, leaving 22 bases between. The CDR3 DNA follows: TGTGCCAGCAGTCCTCCCCGGGACGCCTCCCTAGACGAGCAGTACTTC. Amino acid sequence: CASSPPRDASLDEQYF.

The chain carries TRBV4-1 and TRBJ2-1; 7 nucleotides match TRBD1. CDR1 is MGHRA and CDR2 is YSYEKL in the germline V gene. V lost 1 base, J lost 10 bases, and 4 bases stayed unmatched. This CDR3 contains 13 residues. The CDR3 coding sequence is TGCGCCAGCAGCCAAGGAGGGGGCTGGGAGCAGTTCTTC. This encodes CASSQGGGWEQFF.

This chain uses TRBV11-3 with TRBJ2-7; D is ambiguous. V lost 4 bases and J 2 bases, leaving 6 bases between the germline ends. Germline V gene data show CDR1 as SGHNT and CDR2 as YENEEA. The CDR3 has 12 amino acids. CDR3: CASSSLAYEQYF. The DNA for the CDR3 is TGTGCCAGCAGCTCTCTCGCCTACGAGCAGTACTTC.

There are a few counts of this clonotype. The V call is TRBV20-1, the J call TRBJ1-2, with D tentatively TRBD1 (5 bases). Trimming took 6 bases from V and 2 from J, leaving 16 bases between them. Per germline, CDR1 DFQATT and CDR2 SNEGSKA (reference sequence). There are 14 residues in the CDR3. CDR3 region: CSAPTRVSNYGYTF. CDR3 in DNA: TGCAGTGCACCTACCAGGGTATCGAACTATGGCTACACCTTC.